This is a list of T cell receptor beta chains from one sample in a study of T-cell reconstitution after alpha-beta-depleted transplantation in children. TCRdb reprocessed the PCR reads via MiXCR and lists one record per CDR3 protein. Of tens of thousands of distinct CDR3 sequences listed, 4% to 5% are singletons. Sequencing was performed on PBMCs, mostly from graft donor cells, taken 180 days after TCRalphabeta/CD19-depleted stem cell transplant. These receptors originate from a boy under three years old who had a stem cell transplant for acute myeloid leukemia, so the T cells may come from the graft donor. CDR3s include the opening cysteine and the closing phenylalanine or tryptophan. A D gene is named only where the DNA matches it firmly. A clone size is listed for some rows: how often the clone was seen (once, few, many), or a class if it is expanded.

d_call: TRBD1; j_call: TRBJ2-7; clone_size: many; v_call: TRBV27; cdr3_nt: TGTGCCAGCAGTTTGGACAGGAAGACCTACGAGCAGTACTTC; cdr3_aa: CASSLDRKTYEQYF
d_call: NA; j_call: TRBJ1-2; clone_size: many; v_call: TRBV14; cdr3_nt: TGTGCCAGCAGCCAAGGCCCTCCGGGCAGAGACTATGGCTACACCTTC; cdr3_aa: CASSQGPPGRDYGYTF
d_call: NA; j_call: TRBJ2-7; clone_size: many; v_call: TRBV29-1; cdr3_nt: TGCAGCGTTGGAGCAGTCCCCTACGAGCAGTACTTC; cdr3_aa: CSVGAVPYEQYF
d_call: TRBD1; j_call: TRBJ1-1; clone_size: many; v_call: TRBV2; cdr3_nt: TGTGCCAGCAGTGAAGAACAGGGGTGGGCGAACACTGAAGCTTTCTTT; cdr3_aa: CASSEEQGWANTEAFF
d_call: NA; j_call: TRBJ2-2; clone_size: many; v_call: TRBV6-5; cdr3_nt: TGTGCCAGCAGTCACAGGGTGGCCGGGGAGCTGTTTTTT; cdr3_aa: CASSHRVAGELFF
d_call: TRBD1; j_call: TRBJ2-5; clone_size: many; v_call: TRBV5-1; cdr3_nt: TGCGCCAGCAGCCCGGACCCGGGACAGGGAGGAACCCAGTACTTC; cdr3_aa: CASSPDPGQGGTQYF
d_call: NA; j_call: TRBJ2-2; clone_size: many; v_call: TRBV6-1; cdr3_nt: TGTGCCAGCAGATCGTCCCCGAACACCGGGGAGCTGTTTTTT; cdr3_aa: CASRSSPNTGELFF
d_call: TRBD1; j_call: TRBJ2-5; clone_size: many; v_call: TRBV2; cdr3_nt: TGTGCCGGAGACAGGGGGGTAAAGACCCAGTACTTC; cdr3_aa: CAGDRGVKTQYF
d_call: TRBD1; j_call: TRBJ2-5; clone_size: many; v_call: TRBV29-1; cdr3_nt: TGCAGCGCCCAGGGACAGGAAGAGACCCAGTACTTC; cdr3_aa: CSAQGQEETQYF
d_call: NA; j_call: TRBJ1-5; clone_size: many; v_call: TRBV12-3/TRBV12-4; cdr3_nt: TGTGCCAGCAGTGAATCAGGGAATAGCAATCAGCCCCAGCATTTT; cdr3_aa: CASSESGNSNQPQHF
d_call: TRBD1; j_call: TRBJ2-2; clone_size: many; v_call: TRBV12-3/TRBV12-4; cdr3_nt: TGTGCCAGCAGTGTCGCAGGGGGCGCGGTCGGGGAGCTGTTTTTT; cdr3_aa: CASSVAGGAVGELFF
d_call: NA; j_call: TRBJ2-5; clone_size: many; v_call: TRBV21-1; cdr3_nt: TGTGCCAGCACGAACCTGGGCCATCAAGAGACCCAGTACTTC; cdr3_aa: CASTNLGHQETQYF
d_call: NA; j_call: TRBJ1-3; clone_size: many; v_call: TRBV12-3/TRBV12-4; cdr3_nt: TGTGCCAGCAGCAAGTACAACACCATATATTTT; cdr3_aa: CASSKYNTIYF
d_call: TRBD2; j_call: TRBJ2-1; clone_size: many; v_call: TRBV28; cdr3_nt: TGTGCCAGCGGCGGGGGGGCTTCCTACAATGAGCAGTTCTTC; cdr3_aa: CASGGGASYNEQFF
d_call: NA; j_call: TRBJ2-5; clone_size: many; v_call: TRBV10-3; cdr3_nt: TGTGCCATCAGTGACCCGAAGGGTGGGATGGAGACCCAGTACTTC; cdr3_aa: CAISDPKGGMETQYF
d_call: NA; j_call: TRBJ1-5; clone_size: many; v_call: TRBV7-8; cdr3_nt: TGTGCCAGCAGCTTAATAGTGGGGTTGGCGGATTATAGCAATCAGCCCCAGCATTTT; cdr3_aa: CASSLIVGLADYSNQPQHF
d_call: NA; j_call: TRBJ2-1; clone_size: many; v_call: TRBV5-6; cdr3_nt: TGTGCCAGCAGCTACGGGAATAAGAATGAGCAGTTCTTC; cdr3_aa: CASSYGNKNEQFF
d_call: NA; j_call: TRBJ1-1; clone_size: many; v_call: TRBV7-2; cdr3_nt: TGTGCCAGCAGCTTATTAGGGACTCTATTGGTGAACACTGAAGCTTTCTTT; cdr3_aa: CASSLLGTLLVNTEAFF
d_call: TRBD1; j_call: TRBJ1-5; clone_size: many; v_call: TRBV18; cdr3_nt: TGTGCCAGCTCTCCACAGGGGAATAGCAATCAGCCCCAGCATTTT; cdr3_aa: CASSPQGNSNQPQHF
d_call: NA; j_call: TRBJ2-5; clone_size: many; v_call: TRBV20-1; cdr3_nt: TGCAGTGCTAGAGCGAGGCGGGGCCAAGAGACCCAGTACTTC; cdr3_aa: CSARARRGQETQYF
d_call: NA; j_call: TRBJ1-4; clone_size: many; v_call: TRBV7-2; cdr3_nt: TGTGCCAGCAGCTCCTACCACCCCGAAAAACTGTTTTTT; cdr3_aa: CASSSYHPEKLFF
d_call: NA; j_call: TRBJ1-2; clone_size: many; v_call: TRBV12-3/TRBV12-4; cdr3_nt: TGTGCCAGCAGTCCGATCGTCAGGGGAGGCTACACCTTC; cdr3_aa: CASSPIVRGGYTF
d_call: NA; j_call: TRBJ2-7; clone_size: many; v_call: TRBV4-3; cdr3_nt: TGCGCCAGCAGCCAAGATCCGGGACGGGCCTACGAGCAGTACTTC; cdr3_aa: CASSQDPGRAYEQYF
d_call: NA; j_call: TRBJ2-2; clone_size: few; v_call: TRBV6-1; cdr3_nt: TGTGCCAGCAGTGAATTACCGAACACCGGGGAGCTGTTTTTT; cdr3_aa: CASSELPNTGELFF
d_call: NA; j_call: TRBJ1-1; clone_size: many; v_call: TRBV20-1; cdr3_nt: TGCAGTGCTAGGTACGGGAACACTGAAGCTTTCTTT; cdr3_aa: CSARYGNTEAFF
d_call: NA; j_call: TRBJ1-5; clone_size: many; v_call: TRBV4-1; cdr3_nt: TGCGCCAGCAGCCAAGAGACTAGGCTAGGGGGAAGCAATCAGCCCCAGCATTTT; cdr3_aa: CASSQETRLGGSNQPQHF
d_call: NA; j_call: TRBJ2-1; clone_size: NA; v_call: TRBV12-3/TRBV12-4; cdr3_nt: TGTGCCAGCAGTTTAGTCGGTAGGGGTCGGGACAATGAGCAGTTCTTC; cdr3_aa: CASSLVGRGRDNEQFF
d_call: TRBD2; j_call: TRBJ2-5; clone_size: many; v_call: TRBV6-5; cdr3_nt: TGTGCCAGCAGTTTGGGGGGGACGCAAGAGACCCAGTACTTC; cdr3_aa: CASSLGGTQETQYF
d_call: TRBD1; j_call: TRBJ2-2; clone_size: many; v_call: TRBV18; cdr3_nt: TGTGCCAGCTCACCGCGACAGGGGGACAACACCGGGGAGCTGTTTTTT; cdr3_aa: CASSPRQGDNTGELFF
d_call: TRBD1; j_call: TRBJ1-6; clone_size: many; v_call: TRBV6-5; cdr3_nt: TGTGCCAGCAGCTACAGGGGGTATAATTCACCCCTCCACTTT; cdr3_aa: CASSYRGYNSPLHF
d_call: NA; j_call: TRBJ2-3; clone_size: many; v_call: TRBV4-3; cdr3_nt: TGCGCCAGCAGCCAAGATGGGGTTTATGCACAGTATTTT; cdr3_aa: CASSQDGVYAQYF
d_call: NA; j_call: TRBJ1-6; clone_size: many; v_call: TRBV2; cdr3_nt: TGTGCCAGCAGGAGGGGGAGGGGAAATTCACCCCTCCACTTT; cdr3_aa: CASRRGRGNSPLHF
d_call: TRBD2; j_call: TRBJ2-1; clone_size: many; v_call: TRBV2; cdr3_nt: TGTGCCAGCAGGGGACTAGCGGGGTACAATGAGCAGTTCTTC; cdr3_aa: CASRGLAGYNEQFF
d_call: NA; j_call: TRBJ2-7; clone_size: many; v_call: TRBV5-1; cdr3_nt: TGCGCCAGCAGCTTGGGCAGTCCTTCCTACGAGCAGTACTTC; cdr3_aa: CASSLGSPSYEQYF
d_call: NA; j_call: TRBJ1-5; clone_size: many; v_call: TRBV12-3/TRBV12-4; cdr3_nt: TGTGCCAGCAGTTTAAGGCAGGTGGGCCAGCCCCAGCATTTT; cdr3_aa: CASSLRQVGQPQHF
d_call: NA; j_call: TRBJ2-2; clone_size: many; v_call: TRBV6-1; cdr3_nt: TGTGCCAGCAGCCATGACTTGAACACCGGGGAGCTGTTTTTT; cdr3_aa: CASSHDLNTGELFF
d_call: NA; j_call: TRBJ1-2; clone_size: medium-sized; v_call: TRBV12-3/TRBV12-4; cdr3_nt: TGTGCCAGCAGTTTAAGACAGCCTGATGGCTACACCTTC; cdr3_aa: CASSLRQPDGYTF
d_call: TRBD1; j_call: TRBJ1-5; clone_size: many; v_call: TRBV4-2; cdr3_nt: TGTGCCAGCAGCCAGGACAGGGGGAATCAGCCCCAGCATTTT; cdr3_aa: CASSQDRGNQPQHF
d_call: NA; j_call: TRBJ1-3; clone_size: many; v_call: TRBV7-2; cdr3_nt: TGTGCCAGCAGCTTACAGGGGAGTGGAAACACCATATATTTT; cdr3_aa: CASSLQGSGNTIYF
d_call: TRBD2; j_call: TRBJ2-1; clone_size: many; v_call: TRBV5-1; cdr3_nt: TGCGCCAGCAGCTTGACTAGCGGGGAATACAATGAGCAGTTCTTC; cdr3_aa: CASSLTSGEYNEQFF
d_call: TRBD2; j_call: TRBJ2-1; clone_size: many; v_call: TRBV20-1; cdr3_nt: TGCAGTGCTAGAAAAATCGCGGGGGGGCCCCACAATGAGCAGTTCTTC; cdr3_aa: CSARKIAGGPHNEQFF
d_call: TRBD2; j_call: TRBJ2-2; clone_size: many; v_call: TRBV5-1; cdr3_nt: TGCGCCAGCAGTTCCCCGACTTGGACTAGGCATGGCGGGGAGCTGTTTTTT; cdr3_aa: CASSSPTWTRHGGELFF